This is a list of T cell receptor beta chains from one sample in a study of blood T cell repertoires in COVID-19. Here immunoSEQ multiplex PCR was the method, and the copy in TCRdb shows in-frame clones only, minus some. The table includes about 49,000 clones, over 90% detected once. Sequenced input: peripheral blood. The receptors derive from a human donor in a cohort sampled during active COVID-19. Each CDR3 is given with its conserved first and last residue. A D gene is named only where the DNA matches it firmly. Size tells how often a clone was seen (once, few, many) or the class of an expanded clone, and some rows leave it out.

CDR3aa,CDR3nt,abundance,j_gene,v_gene,d_gene
CASSAGQLNEKLFF,TGTGCCAGCAGTGCGGGACAGTTAAATGAAAAACTGTTTTTT,.,TRBJ1-4,TRBV2,TRBD1
CASSLQVHYGYTF,TGTGCCAGCAGTTTACAGGTTCACTATGGCTACACCTTC,.,TRBJ1-2,TRBV28,.
CATSRDLTGGTDTQYF,TGTGCCACCAGCAGAGATCTAACGGGGGGTACAGATACGCAGTATTTT,.,TRBJ2-3,TRBV15,TRBD2
CASSVPRYNSPLHF,TGTGCCAGCAGTGTCCCCAGGTATAATTCACCCCTCCACTTT,.,TRBJ1-6,TRBV2,.
CASSLWWQGVGQPQHF,TGTGCCAGCAGTTTATGGTGGCAGGGTGTGGGTCAGCCCCAGCATTTT,.,TRBJ1-5,TRBV28,.
CASSISENTEAFF,TGTGCCAGTAGTATATCAGAGAACACTGAAGCTTTCTTT,.,TRBJ1-1,TRBV19,.
CASRAGGNTDTQYF,TGTGCCAGCAGAGCCGGAGGGAACACAGATACGCAGTATTTT,.,TRBJ2-3,TRBV7-8,.
CAIWDRSSAETEAFF,TGTGCCATCTGGGACAGGTCGTCTGCAGAGACTGAAGCTTTCTTT,.,TRBJ1-1,TRBV10-3,TRBD1
CASSPHSNQPQHF,TGTGCCAGCAGTCCCCATAGCAATCAGCCCCAGCATTTT,.,TRBJ1-5,TRBV27,.
CASSQGTSNSETQYF,TGCGCCAGCAGCCAAGGGACTAGCAATTCCGAGACCCAGTACTTC,once,TRBJ2-5,TRBV4-3,TRBD2